This TCR beta chain was sequenced during a study of T-cell memory formation after mild COVID-19 (dated by TCRdb to the early 2020s). Background for the entire study: TCR sequence clusters from the two donors were largely donor specific. Longitudinal TCRalpha and TCRbeta repertoire sequencing tracked T-cell clones expanding and contracting after mild COVID-19 in a couple of donors. Two young, previously healthy adult volunteers made up the cohort, one male and one female. Paper-wide results and their limitations: Only a couple of mild cases were covered in the study, and larger cohorts including severe cases with pre-infection samples were considered necessary. Contracting CD4+ clones were located mainly in the CM and EM memory subsets, whereas CD8+ clones were found to be enriched in EMRA. Some responding clones were detected in pre-infection memory, suggesting pre-existing cross-reactive memory T cells joined the SARS-CoV-2 response. Balanced CD4/CD8 phenotypes were observed for clones contracting from day 15 to 85, whereas a bias towards CD4+ was observed for a second wave of clones expanding from day 15 to 37. SARS-CoV-2 specificity of the second-wave clones peaking on day 37 was not confirmed.

This clonotype was seen more than once but under ten times. Its binding antigen is unknown. Base qualities were left out, and no much larger clone turns up one base away. The instrument was an Illumina NovaSeq 6000. cDNA libraries for TCRalpha and TCRbeta were prepared by 5'RACE using constant-segment primers, with sample barcodes and unique molecular identifiers added. RNA was extracted from every sample with Trizol reagent. Amplification of the libraries took two PCR steps, and the second step added a second sample barcode plus Illumina TruSeq adapters. Libraries were sequenced on an Illumina NovaSeq with 2 x 150 bp paired-end reads. Per the authors' processing: Reads were demultiplexed and collapsed into UMI-guided consensus sequences with migec v1.2.7. With mixcr v2.1.11, UMI consensuses were aligned to TRA and TRB V and J templates and assembled into clonotypes. A clonotype was counted as expanded or contracted only when both edgeR and NoisET called the clonotype significant, with the noise models trained on biological replicates. edgeR calls used a false discovery rate-adjusted p below 0.01 and a log2 fold-change threshold of 1. As an exploratory analysis of dynamics, max-normalized trajectories of the 1000 most abundant clonotypes were examined with PCA combined with hierarchical clustering. Each responding clone was given a CD4 or CD8 phenotype based on the CD4+ and CD8+ repertoires, which had been sequenced separately. TCRdb reran the public reads through fastp at Q25 and MiXCR, keeping productive beta chains. Rows are unified per CDR3 protein, each entry keeping the most common DNA and genes. TCRdb's processing, not the authors', yielded these V and J calls. The sample table contains roughly 99,000 distinct CDR3 sequences; only one count was recorded for approximately 14% of them. 39% of the sample comes from the top ten.

From the cysteine up to the phenylalanine, the CDR3 has a length of 14 residues. Just CDR3 DNA is preserved here, 42 bases in frame from base 1. Relative to germline, V is 1 base shorter and J is 10 bases shorter, with 15 bases between their ends. The germline V gene sets CDR1 to SGDLS and CDR2 to YYNGEE. PBMCs were isolated by Ficoll-Paque density gradient centrifugation. Input material: PBMCs or a T cell subset sorted from them (not recorded which). The V gene is TRBV9 and the J gene is TRBJ2-1; the D gene could be TRBD1 or TRBD2, each one agreeing over 5 bases. This TCR was recovered from a man between 18 and 35 years old who had mild COVID-19 (a few samples of this study predate the infection). The sample titles of this study are shuffled in the database, so cell type and time point are left out; the donor was told from shared clones. The sequenced DNA is TGTGCCAGCAGCGTACTGGGGGAAGTGTGGGAGCAGTTCTTC. Translated, it gives CASSVLGEVWEQFF.